One sample yielded the 10 T cell receptor beta chains listed below, sequenced in a study of T-cell reconstitution after alpha-beta-depleted transplantation in children. During its preparation, the TCRbeta library received unique molecular identifiers. TCRdb passed the PCR reads through MiXCR, listing each CDR3 protein once. The sample consists of hundreds of thousands of distinct CDR3 sequences, roughly 13% of them appearing once. This specimen was PBMCs, mostly from graft donor cells, taken 360 days after TCRalphabeta/CD19-depleted stem cell transplant. Receptors were obtained from a male patient aged 10 to 17 who had a stem cell transplant for acute myeloid leukemia, so the T cells may come from the graft donor.

A few counts support this clonotype. This sequence joins TRBV28 and TRBJ2-1, with TRBD2 matching over 8 bases. V lost 6 bases, J lost 1 base, and 5 bases stayed unmatched. The length of the CDR3 is 15 residues. Per germline, CDR1 MDHEN and CDR2 SYDVKM. CDR3 sequence reads: CASRTGGPSYNEQFF. CDR3 nucleotides: TGTGCCAGCAGGACGGGAGGGCCGTCCTACAATGAGCAGTTCTTC.

This clonotype was observed a handful of times. J is TRBJ2-7 and V is TRBV3-1; possible D gene TRBD1, 6 bases. Trimming removed 4 bases at V and 3 bases at J, with 16 bases between. Germline CDR1 LGHDT, CDR2 YNNKEL (reference sequence). The CDR3 extends over 15 amino acids. CDR3 in amino acids: CASSLGTPSRYEQYF. The CDR3 bases are TGTGCCAGCAGCCTCGGGACACCATCCCGCTACGAGCAGTACTTC.

The chain carries TRBV20-1 and TRBJ2-3; 11 bases map to TRBD2. The CDR3 consists of 15 residues. The V segment lost 3 bases and the J segment 2 bases; nucleotides outside the gene matches: 4. Germline CDR1 DFQATT, CDR2 SNEGSKA (reference sequence). DNA of the CDR3: TGCAGTGCTAGTCCGGGACTAGCGGACACAGATACGCAGTATTTT. Amino acids: CSASPGLADTDTQYF.

There are many counts of this clonotype. The chain is built from TRBV10-3 and TRBJ2-1; 12 bases align to TRBD2. Germline V lookup: CDR1 ENHRY, CDR2 SYGVKD. V lost 6 bases, J lost 0 bases, and 3 bases stayed unmatched. This CDR3 is 16 amino acids long. Written as DNA, the CDR3 is TGTGCCATCAGAACTAGCGGGGGGAGCTCCTACAATGAGCAGTTCTTC. Encoded protein: CAIRTSGGSSYNEQFF.

This clonotype has a count of ten or more. The rearrangement links TRBV18 to TRBJ2-1, with D perhaps TRBD1 or TRBD2 (5 bases each). Germline lookup yields CDR1 KGHSH and CDR2 LQKENI. V was cut by 6 bases and J by 7 bases, with 22 bases left in between. This CDR3 is built from 16 residues. Written as DNA, the CDR3 is TGTGCCAGCTCTCCGACATGGGACCCTAGGACAAATGAGCAGTTCTTC. Translated, it gives CASSPTWDPRTNEQFF.

This clonotype was seen only a few times. V is TRBV6-4 and J is TRBJ2-3; tentatively, D is TRBD1 (6 bases). CDR3 size: 16 residues. Germline CDR1 is MRHNA and CDR2 is SNTAGT. The ends were cut back, 4 bases at V and 0 bases at J, with 14 bases in the middle. Here the CDR3 DNA reads TGTGCCAGCAGTGCCTGGGGGCCGGGTAGCACAGATACGCAGTATTTT. It yields the protein CASSAWGPGSTDTQYF.

The J gene is TRBJ2-4, the V gene TRBV29-1; TRBD2 matches 10 bases. V was pared by 6 bases and J by 1 base, with 6 bases of the junction left unmatched. The germline CDR1 and CDR2 sequences are SQVTM and ANQGSEA. CDR3 length equals 15 residues. Written as DNA, the CDR3 is TGCAGCGTATCTAGCGGGAGCGGGGCCAAAAACATTCAGTACTTC. It translates to CSVSSGSGAKNIQYF.

This clonotype was counted only a few times. The CDR3 DNA sequence: TGTGCCAGCAGCCAAATGTTAGGTCAGGGGCCCTACGAGCAGTACTTC. This sequence encodes CASSQMLGQGPYEQYF. V gene TRBV7-9 combines with J gene TRBJ2-7; tentatively, D is TRBD1 (6 bases). V was shortened by 5 bases and J by 2 bases, with 19 bases between the two germline ends. CDR3 size: 16 residues. Germline assignment: CDR1 SEHNR and CDR2 FQNEAQ (reference sequence).

V gene TRBV5-1 combines with J gene TRBJ2-7; 7 nucleotides align to TRBD2. The germline V gene has CDR1 SGHRS and CDR2 YFSETQ. This CDR3 spans 16 amino acids. J gave up 3 bases and V 4 bases, and 13 bases lay outside the gene matches. The DNA for the CDR3 is TGCGCCAGCAGCCCACGGACACTCTGGGAGGGCTACGAGCAGTACTTC. It yields the protein CASSPRTLWEGYEQYF.

This clonotype showed up just a few times. The gene calls are TRBV28 and TRBJ2-7, with 7 nucleotides matching TRBD2. Germline lookup yields CDR1 MDHEN and CDR2 SYDVKM. V lost 5 bases to trimming and J lost 1 base; unmatched junction nucleotides: 11. The length of the CDR3 is 16 residues. The chain's CDR3 is CASSQTGRAFSYEQYF. The CDR3, as DNA: TGTGCCAGCAGTCAGACGGGGAGGGCCTTTTCCTACGAGCAGTACTTC.